This TCR beta chain stems from a study of blood T cell repertoires in COVID-19. Overall study: Acute and convalescent COVID-19 specimens originated in the United States, Italy and Spain.

Original data processing: Nucleated cell number was recorded as an estimate derived from reference gene primer amplification. Data came from immunoSEQ multiplex PCR; TCRdb stores just in-frame clones and leaves some out. Clone size and the V and J calls come from that table; the DNA yielded D and trimming. The profile shows 250,000 to 300,000 clones, about 90% of them singletons. Followed longitudinally, the Seattle patients had been enrolled during active infection. The germline V and J ends were trimmed by 4 bases and 0 bases, with 7 bases remaining between them. The CDR3 loop spans 15 amino acids. Germline values: CDR1 MDHEN, CDR2 SYDVKM.

This receptor was taken from a woman in her 70s with COVID-19, enrolled during active disease. This rearrangement joins TRBV28 to TRBJ2-6; D remains unclear. The specimen sequenced was peripheral blood. CDR3 protein: CASSYDSSGANVLTF. The CDR3, as DNA: TGTGCCAGCAGTTACGACTCCTCTGGGGCCAACGTCCTGACTTTC.